Shown below are 4 T cell receptor beta chains from a single sample sequenced in a study of OX40 agonist ivuxolimab in advanced cancers. Produced via immunoSEQ multiplex PCR; TCRdb's table is partial and in-frame only. The data show 65,000 to 75,000 clones, 87% seen once. This specimen consisted of CD4+ or CD8+ T cells sorted from blood, obtained in a trial of the OX40 agonist ivuxolimab. Receptors originate from an adult with an advanced solid tumor such as melanoma, head and neck, liver or kidney cancer.

This rearrangement joins TRBV30 to TRBJ1-6; perhaps TRBD1 as D (6 bases). Germline CDR1 reads GTSNPN; CDR2 reads SVGIG (reference sequence). V lost 5 bases to trimming and J lost 2 bases, with 10 bases between them. This CDR3 contains 14 residues. The CDR3 DNA follows: TGTGCCTGGGCTGGGGACACCTATAATTCACCCCTCCACTTT. Translation gives CAWAGDTYNSPLHF. The complete variable domain, with remaining parts taken from reference TRBV30 and TRBJ1-6, reads SQTIHQWPATLVQPVGSPLSLECTVEGTSNPNLYWYRQAAGRGLQLLFYSVGIGQISSEVPQNLSASRPQDRQFILSSKKLLLSDSGFYLCAWAGDTYNSPLHFGNGTRLTVT.

The chain joins TRBV6-5 to TRBJ2-6; D not certain. The germline V gene encodes CDR1 MNHEY and CDR2 SVGAGI. Trimming shortened V by 2 bases and J by 0 bases, and 2 bases separated the two germline ends. The CDR3 spans 14 residues. CDR3 nucleotide sequence: TGTGCCAGCAGTTACCTCTCTGGGGCCAACGTCCTGACTTTC. Its protein product is CASSYLSGANVLTF.

A few counts support this clone. This chain joins TRBV19 and TRBJ2-7; D is ambiguous. Trimming removed 6 bases from V and 3 bases from J, with 12 bases in between. The length of the CDR3 is 13 residues. From germline, CDR1 is LNHDA and CDR2 SQIVND (reference sequence). The CDR3 spells CASSTGRYYEQYF. Here the CDR3 DNA reads TGTGCCAGTAGCACCGGGCGGTACTACGAGCAGTACTTC.

This rearrangement joins TRBV6-6 to TRBJ2-7; no reliable D call. Per the germline V gene, CDR1 is MNHNY and CDR2 is SVGAGI (reference sequence). There are 14 residues in the CDR3. V was pared by 0 bases and J by 6 bases, with 12 bases between. The chain's CDR3 is CASSYSRLPSEQYF. The CDR3 DNA reads TGTGCCAGCAGTTACTCGAGATTACCCTCCGAGCAGTACTTC.